This T cell receptor beta chain was sequenced during a study of T cells after yellow fever vaccination (dated by TCRdb to the late 2010s). Background on the whole study: The SMART-Seq v4 Ultra Low Input RNA kit was used to prepare libraries from fractions with low cell numbers. To track T-cell clones before and after primary and booster YFV17D yellow fever vaccination, bulk TCR alpha and beta repertoires were sequenced longitudinally. The cohort comprised two healthy male donors, one aged 18 to 29 and one aged 30 to 40 years. Blood samples were taken at several timepoints before and after primary and secondary immunization, and bulk PBMC replicates and cell subsets were isolated. What the research found in general, with its limitations: Computational filtering was needed because FACS-sorted repertoires could contain abundant contaminating clonotypes from the bulk population. Compared with the primary T-cell response, the secondary T-cell response was weaker but faster, peaking on day 5 rather than day 15. The study included only a couple of donors, which limits how far the findings can be generalized. After the booster, most of the clones that had expanded following primary vaccination were detected again (approximately 96% of CD4 and around 87% of CD8), which suggests that memory was broadly maintained. A small fraction of clonotypes appeared in both the CD4 and CD8 compartments, likely as a result of convergent recombination.

The sample's treatment or condition label, decoded: live attenuated yellow fever vaccine strain. Two biological replicates of bulk PBMCs were collected at each blood-draw timepoint. A standard Ficoll-Paque protocol was used to isolate PBMCs from peripheral blood. TriZol was used to extract RNA from bulk PBMCs, from CD4 and CD8 fractions, and from dextramer-positive and dextramer-negative fractions. The table lists this clonotype with a few counts. This clone's antigen is unknown. No much larger clone exists at a distance of one base, and base qualities are not known. The data were produced on an Illumina NovaSeq 6000. TCR cDNA was synthesized by 5'RACE template switching, through which a universal primer site and unique molecular identifiers were introduced. cDNA synthesis was primed from both the TCR alpha and TCR beta constant segments. Library amplification used two PCR steps, and the second PCR step added sample barcodes and sequencing adapters. Sequencing of libraries was performed on Illumina HiSeq 2500 (2x100 bp) or NovaSeq (2x150 bp). The original methods were these. MIGEC was used to demultiplex reads and collapse the reads into UMI consensus sequences, and MiXCR was used for V(D)J alignment. Vaccine-responding clonotypes were defined with edgeR using replicate PBMC samples, requiring FDR below 0.01 and a log2 fold change above 5 up to day 15. CD4 or CD8 identity was assigned to each bulk clonotype according to whether the clonotype was present at higher abundance in the sequenced CD4 repertoire or the sequenced CD8 repertoire. Using fastp at Q25 and MiXCR, TCRdb reprocessed the public reads and kept productive beta chains. Under each unique CDR3 protein, matching rows form one entry showing the most common genes and DNA. In this record, the V and J calls reflect TCRdb's handling and not the investigators' own analysis. The sample yields roughly 350,000 distinct CDR3 sequences; about 4% were counted once. The top ten constitute 20% to 25% of the sample.

V is shortened by 0 bases, J by 9 bases, and the region joining them spans 16 bases. Taken from the germline V gene, the CDR1 and CDR2 loops are SGDLS and YYNGEE. The CDR3, from cysteine to valine, totals 14 residues. Only the CDR3 part of the read is kept: 42 bases, read in frame from the first base. The chain is made from TRBV9 and TRBJ2-7; a confident D gene designation cannot be given. Sequenced here: PBMCs, sampled 5 days after the yellow fever booster vaccination. This clonotype originated in a man between 18 and 35 years old who received the YFV17D yellow fever vaccine. The sequenced DNA: TGTGCCAGCAGCGTAGGTCCAGGCAGGTTGGGGCAGTACGTC. Its product reads: CASSVGPGRLGQYV.